The 3 T cell receptor beta chains below were found in one sample sequenced in a study of control samples from healthy donors and cancer patients. Produced via immunoSEQ multiplex PCR; TCRdb's table is partial and in-frame only. This sample carries some 45,000 clones, around 93% of them seen once, and the ten largest clones take 22%. The sample consisted of PBMCs. The source of these receptors is a woman aged 40 to 50 with head and neck cancer.

This clone was found once. The chain joins TRBV2 to TRBJ2-5; TRBD2 is a possible D gene (6 bases). Germline assignment: CDR1 SNHLY and CDR2 FYNNEI. This CDR3 comprises 12 residues. V was shortened by 8 bases and J by 5 bases, with 12 bases between the two germline ends. The CDR3 spells CASRRVKETQYF. The CDR3 bases are TGTGCCAGCCGGAGGGTAAAGGAGACCCAGTACTTC.

This clone has only one observation. The rearrangement uses TRBV10-1 and TRBJ1-5; D uncertain. This CDR3 has 13 residues. Deletions cut 3 bases from V and 6 bases from J, with 9 bases between. CDR1 is WNHNN, CDR2 SYGVQD, per germline (reference sequence). CDR3 nucleotide sequence: TGCGCCAGCAGTGACCAACAGACTCAGCCCCAGCATTTT. Translating gives CASSDQQTQPQHF.

The chain carries TRBV7-9 and TRBJ2-7, with D perhaps being TRBD1 or TRBD2 (5 bases each). V lost 3 bases to trimming and J lost 0 bases, with 15 bases between them. Germline CDR1 SEHNR, CDR2 FQNEAQ (reference sequence). The CDR3 has 16 residues. The CDR3 nucleotides are TGTGCCAGCAGCTTTTATGGGGGTTCCGACTCCTACGAGCAGTACTTC. Protein product: CASSFYGGSDSYEQYF.